This T cell receptor beta chain was profiled in a study of beta chain features in type 1 diabetes. Germline V gene sequence: CDR1 MDHEN, CDR2 SYDVKM. The CDR3 is 15 residues long. Trimming removed 2 bases at V and 2 bases at J, with 12 bases between. As every portion of the isolated RNA was reverse transcribed, the sequencing read expressed TCRB transcripts. Assay used: immunoSEQ multiplex PCR; TCRdb lists only in-frame clones, some missing. The table has around 340,000 clones, less than 10% seen once; the top ten hold around 0.44%. The V gene is TRBV28, the J gene TRBJ2-5, with unresolved D. Sequencing was carried out using central memory CD4+ T cells from blood. This TCR was sampled from a woman aged 18 to 35 in good health. In DNA form, the CDR3 reads TGTGCCAGCAGTTTACGTGGCTACCGACAAGAGACCCAGTACTTC. This translates into CASSLRGYRQETQYF.